This T cell receptor (beta chain) was identified during a study of blood T cell repertoires in COVID-19. Background on the study: Italy, Spain and the United States were the sources of the convalescent and acute COVID-19 samples. From T cells, B-cell-depleted T cells, or PBMCs came the material, which was cDNA or gDNA.

The CDR3 has 13 amino acids. Looked up from germline, CDR1 is SEHNR and CDR2 is FQNEAQ (reference sequence). V lost 10 bases and J 0 bases, leaving 13 bases between the germline ends. This clone was observed once. Only in-frame clones appear in the TCRdb table, and some are missing; sequencing was by immunoSEQ multiplex PCR. The sample records more than 250,000 clones, 88% being singletons. Sequences were obtained from peripheral blood. The chain is built from TRBV7-9 and TRBJ2-7, with a tentative D call TRBD2 (6 bases). This clonotype originated in a human donor in a cohort sampled during active COVID-19. DNA of the CDR3: TGTGCCATCACCGGCGGGGCCTCCTACGAGCAGTACTTC. It specifies CAITGGASYEQYF.